These 27 T cell receptor beta chains share one sample of origin, sequenced in a study of T cell changes during pregnancy in multiple sclerosis. Generated by immunoSEQ multiplex PCR, the TCRdb table keeps only in-frame clones and is missing some. The sample lists 65,000 to 70,000 clones; 75% to 95% were seen once. This specimen was peripheral blood, taken in the first trimester of pregnancy. The source of these receptors is a female donor with multiple sclerosis, enrolled in a pregnancy study.

The genes are TRBV7-9 and TRBJ2-3; 7 bases align to TRBD2. Germline CDR1 and CDR2: SEHNR and FQNEAQ (reference sequence). CDR3 length equals 11 residues. Losses at the gene ends were 11 bases for V and 6 bases for J; bases not matched to a gene: 5. CDR3 region: CASREADTQYF. The CDR3 DNA is TGTGCCTCCCGGGAGGCGGATACGCAGTATTTT.

J is TRBJ2-7 and V is TRBV28; TRBD2 agrees at 8 bases. CDR1 MDHEN and CDR2 SYDVKM come from the germline V gene. This CDR3 has 15 amino acids. V shed 5 bases, J shed 2 bases, and the junction held 8 bases outside the gene matches. The DNA of the CDR3 is TGTGCCAGCAGTCCCTTAGCGGGAAAAGCCTACGAGCAGTACTTC. Translating it yields CASSPLAGKAYEQYF.

This chain links TRBV9 with TRBJ1-4, with TRBD1 as a possible D gene (6 bases). The CDR3 extends over 15 amino acids. With 4 bases removed from V and 4 bases from J, the gap between germline ends came to 14 bases. The germline CDR1 and CDR2 sequences are SGDLS and YYNGEE. The CDR3 bases are TGTGCCAGCAGCTATCAGGGGACCCTTAATGAAAAACTGTTTTTT. This sequence encodes CASSYQGTLNEKLFF.

A few counts support this clone. The chain links TRBV2 to TRBJ1-2; D not resolved. This CDR3 region has 11 residues. The V gene lost 5 bases and the J gene lost 4 bases, with 5 bases spanning the gap. Per germline, CDR1 SNHLY and CDR2 FYNNEI. The CDR3 protein is CASSRSYGYTF. The CDR3 DNA reads TGTGCCAGCAGTAGGAGCTATGGCTACACCTTC. The full variable domain, completed using reference TRBV2 and TRBJ1-2, is EPEVTQTPSHQVTQMGQEVILRCVPISNHLYFYWYRQILGQKVEFLVSFYNNEISEKSEIFDDQFSVERPDGSNFTLKIRSTKLEDSAMYFCASSRSYGYTFGSGTRLTVV.

The rearrangement joins TRBV5-1 to TRBJ2-5; 8 bases line up with TRBD2. J gave up 1 base and V 4 bases, and 6 bases lay outside the gene matches. This CDR3 has 15 amino acids. CDR1 is SGHRS, CDR2 YFSETQ, per germline. In nucleotides, the CDR3 is TGCGCCAGCAGCCCCCTAACTAGCGGCCAAGAGACCCAGTACTTC. It is translated as CASSPLTSGQETQYF.

The genes are TRBV2 and TRBJ2-7; 8 bases fit TRBD1. J was trimmed by 6 bases and V by 7 bases; bases with no gene match: 5. Germline CDR1 SNHLY, CDR2 FYNNEI. CDR3 length equals 12 residues. Here the CDR3 reads CASTTGVGEQYF. The CDR3 nucleotides read TGTGCCAGCACGACAGGGGTAGGCGAGCAGTACTTC.

This clone was counted only a few times. This sequence joins TRBV14 and TRBJ1-1; tentative D call: TRBD1 (5 bases). V lost 1 base and J 9 bases, leaving 12 bases between the germline ends. The CDR3 extends over 13 amino acids. In germline, CDR1 is SGHDN, CDR2 FVKESK. CDR3 sequence (DNA): TGTGCCAGCAGCCAAGTACCGACAGTTCAAGCTTTCTTT. Its protein is CASSQVPTVQAFF. The full variable domain, in which reference TRBV14 and TRBJ1-1 provide the parts outside the CDR3, is EAGVTQFPSHSVIEKGQTVTLRCDPISGHDNLYWYRRVMGKEIKFLLHFVKESKQDESGMPNNRFLAERTGGTYSTLKVQPAELEDSGVYFCASSQVPTVQAFFGQGTRLTVV.

This rearrangement joins TRBV27 to TRBJ2-3; the D is unclear. CDR3 size: 15 residues. CDR1 is MNHEY and CDR2 is SMNVEV in the germline V gene (reference sequence). Trimming removed 5 bases from V and 6 bases from J, with 18 bases in between. The CDR3 spells CASSAAPPLRDTQYF. The CDR3 nucleotides are TGTGCCAGCAGTGCGGCCCCCCCCTTGAGGGATACGCAGTATTTT.

J is TRBJ2-7 and V is TRBV19, with 7 bases that match TRBD1. CDR3 length: 15 amino acids. J gave up 2 bases and V 8 bases, and 12 bases lay outside the gene matches. Germline-derived CDR1 and CDR2 are LNHDA and SQIVND (reference sequence). The CDR3 protein is CASRTRGQGAYEQYF. In DNA form, the CDR3 reads TGTGCCAGTCGCACGAGGGGGCAGGGGGCCTACGAGCAGTACTTC.

The chain uses TRBV11-2 and TRBJ2-1; tentative D call: TRBD1 (5 bases). V gave up 2 bases and J gave up 6 bases, with 20 bases separating them. Germline V gene data show CDR1 as SGHAT and CDR2 as FQNNGV. This CDR3 comprises 17 residues. Written as DNA, the CDR3 is TGTGCCAGCAGCTTAAGGTCAGGGTCAGCCGATTTCAATGAGCAGTTCTTC. The encoded protein is CASSLRSGSADFNEQFF. Combining the CDR3 with reference TRBV11-2 and TRBJ2-1 gives the whole variable domain EAGVAQSPRYKIIEKRQSVAFWCNPISGHATLYWYQQILGQGPKLLIQFQNNGVVDDSQLPKDRFSAERLKGVDSTLKIQPAKLEDSAVYLCASSLRSGSADFNEQFFGPGTRLTVL.

The J gene is TRBJ2-3, the V gene TRBV9, with 7 nucleotides matching TRBD1. CDR3 length equals 15 residues. Germline trimming cut 3 bases from V and 0 bases from J; bases unmatched to any gene: 4. Germline V CDR1 and CDR2: SGDLS, YYNGEE. Written as DNA, the CDR3 is TGTGCCAGCAGCGGTGCACAGGGGAGCACAGATACGCAGTATTTT. The encoded protein is CASSGAQGSTDTQYF. Filled out from reference TRBV9 and TRBJ2-3, the complete variable domain reads DSGVTQTPKHLITATGQRVTLRCSPRSGDLSVYWYQQSLDQGLQFLIQYYNGEERAKGNILERFSAQQFPDLHSELNLSSLELGDSALYFCASSGAQGSTDTQYFGPGTRLTVL.

This clone was seen only once. The CDR3 sequence is CAWSADRGGYGYTF. CDR3 DNA: TGTGCCTGGAGCGCGGACAGGGGAGGCTATGGCTACACCTTC. The chain uses TRBV30 and TRBJ1-2; TRBD1 agrees at 9 bases. Losses at the gene ends were 3 bases for V and 4 bases for J; bases not matched to a gene: 6. CDR3 length: 14 residues. Germline-derived CDR1 and CDR2 are GTSNPN and SVGIG (reference sequence).

This chain connects TRBV7-9 to TRBJ1-2; 8 bases match TRBD1. Germline V gene data show CDR1 as SEHNR and CDR2 as FQNEAQ (reference sequence). The CDR3 has 13 residues. V shed 5 bases, J shed 4 bases, and the junction held 3 bases outside the gene matches. The CDR3 sequence: CASSPDRAYGYTF. The CDR3, as DNA: TGTGCCAGCAGCCCGGACAGGGCCTATGGCTACACCTTC.

V usage is TRBV10-1 and J usage is TRBJ2-1, with 12 bases fitting TRBD2. Germline assignment: CDR1 WNHNN and CDR2 SYGVQD (reference sequence). CDR3 size: 17 residues. Losses at the gene ends were 6 bases for V and 10 bases for J; bases not matched to a gene: 16. The CDR3 loop is CASSELGLAGRRGEQFF. For the CDR3, the DNA is TGCGCCAGCAGCGAACTTGGACTAGCGGGGAGAAGGGGGGAGCAGTTCTTC.

The V and J genes are TRBV28 and TRBJ2-7, with TRBD2 matching 7 bases. This CDR3 contains 15 residues. In germline, CDR1 is MDHEN, CDR2 SYDVKM. V shed 6 bases, J shed 4 bases, and the junction held 12 bases outside the gene matches. CDR3 DNA: TGTGCCAGCAGGCCCTCCGGGACGGGGGGTTACGAGCAGTACTTC. As protein: CASRPSGTGGYEQYF.

The V call is TRBV18, the J call TRBJ2-7; 11 positions match TRBD2. The CDR3 is 16 residues long. V lost 2 bases to trimming and J lost 5 bases; unmatched junction nucleotides: 8. Germline-derived CDR1 and CDR2 are KGHSH and LQKENI. CDR3 loop: CASSPTSGSVGHEQYF. As DNA, the CDR3 is TGTGCCAGCTCACCAACTAGCGGGAGTGTCGGCCACGAGCAGTACTTC.

The table lists this clone with a count of one. The chain combines TRBV28 with TRBJ1-5; maybe TRBD1 (6 bases). Trimming pared 5 bases from V and 1 base from J, leaving 15 bases between. Germline V lookup: CDR1 MDHEN, CDR2 SYDVKM. The CDR3 spans 16 residues. This chain's CDR3 is CASSILQGASNQPQHF. The CDR3 DNA is TGTGCCAGCAGTATACTACAGGGTGCAAGCAATCAGCCCCAGCATTTT.

This chain joins TRBV5-1 and TRBJ2-1; D is unresolved. The CDR3 sequence is 15 residues long. Germline CDR1 SGHRS, CDR2 YFSETQ. Trimming took off 0 bases at V and 0 bases at J, with 7 bases between the two ends. The CDR3 region is CASSLGSSSYNEQFF. CDR3 bases: TGCGCCAGCAGCTTGGGTTCTAGCTCCTACAATGAGCAGTTCTTC.

The DNA for the CDR3 is TGTGCCAGCAGCTCGGGACAGGGGTACTATGGCTACACCTTC. As protein: CASSSGQGYYGYTF. This sequence joins TRBV7-9 and TRBJ1-2; the match to TRBD1 covers 10 bases. The CDR3 extends over 14 amino acids. V lost 4 bases to trimming and J lost 3 bases; unmatched junction nucleotides: 2. Germline lookup yields CDR1 SEHNR and CDR2 FQNEAQ (reference sequence).

This clone appeared a single time. The rearrangement uses TRBV30 and TRBJ1-6; the match to TRBD1 covers 7 bases. Germline CDR1 GTSNPN, CDR2 SVGIG (reference sequence). The J segment lost 0 bases and the V segment lost 1 base, leaving 3 bases of the junction unmatched. CDR3 length: 16 residues. The CDR3 region is CAWSGAGGSYNSPLHF. For the CDR3, the DNA is TGTGCCTGGAGTGGGGCAGGGGGCTCCTATAATTCACCCCTCCACTTT.

This rearrangement joins TRBV19 to TRBJ1-5; D not certain. CDR1 is LNHDA, CDR2 SQIVND, per germline (reference sequence). Between the trimmed V and J ends, which lost 6 bases and 1 base, there was a span of 10 bases. The CDR3 runs to 14 residues. The CDR3 DNA reads TGTGCCAGTAGCACCGCGGCGAGCAATCAGCCCCAGCATTTT. Residues: CASSTAASNQPQHF.

This clone was seen a single time. The chain is built from TRBV2 and TRBJ2-1; TRBD2 aligns across 9 bases. Per the germline V gene, CDR1 is SNHLY and CDR2 is FYNNEI. The CDR3 totals 11 residues. Losses at the gene ends were 4 bases for V and 15 bases for J; bases not matched to a gene: 4. The DNA for the CDR3 is TGTGCCAGCAGTGTTGAAGCGGGAGGGTTCTTC. Protein product: CASSVEAGGFF.

The gene calls are TRBV18 and TRBJ2-1; 7 bases are shared with TRBD1. CDR1 and CDR2 from the germline V gene are KGHSH and LQKENI. CDR3 length equals 14 residues. J lost 7 bases, V lost 6 bases, and 9 bases had no gene match. The DNA of the CDR3 is TGTGCCAGCTCTCCCGACAGGGTAGGGAATGAGCAGTTCTTC. Residues: CASSPDRVGNEQFF.

V and J are TRBV6-6 and TRBJ1-3; D might be TRBD1 (6 bases). With 6 bases removed from V and 2 bases from J, the gap between germline ends came to 17 bases. Germline loops: CDR1 MNHNY, CDR2 SVGAGI (reference sequence). This CDR3 contains 16 residues. The CDR3 DNA is TGTGCCAGCAGACCGATTCAGGGGAATACTGGAAACACCATATATTTT. Encoded protein: CASRPIQGNTGNTIYF.

Only one count was recorded for this clone. The chain joins TRBV9 to TRBJ2-2, with TRBD2 matching 7 bases. After removal of 4 bases from V and 5 bases from J, the junction contained 11 bases not matched to a gene. The CDR3 loop spans 16 amino acids. Germline loops: CDR1 SGDLS, CDR2 YYNGEE. The CDR3 loop is CASSPPSGRETGELFF. The CDR3 DNA follows: TGTGCCAGCAGCCCTCCTTCTGGGAGGGAAACCGGGGAGCTGTTTTTT.

The rearrangement uses TRBV6-6 and TRBJ1-5; 7 bases are a match to TRBD1. V trimming: 6 bases; J trimming: 6 bases; junction bases outside the gene matches: 8. Germline CDR1 reads MNHNY; CDR2 reads SVGAGI (reference sequence). CDR3 length: 14 amino acids. Here the CDR3 reads CASSLDRVSQPQHF. For the CDR3, the DNA is TGTGCCAGCAGCCTTGACAGGGTTAGTCAGCCCCAGCATTTT.

This chain connects TRBV9 to TRBJ1-1; D is undetermined. Looked up from germline, CDR1 is SGDLS and CDR2 is YYNGEE. The CDR3 is 12 residues long. With 0 bases removed from V and 7 bases from J, the gap between germline ends came to 7 bases. CDR3 coding DNA: TGTGCCAGCAGCGTAGTAGATGTTGAAGCTTTCTTT. It translates to CASSVVDVEAFF.